This T cell receptor beta chain appears in the sequencing data of a study of blood T cell repertoires in COVID-19 (dated by TCRdb to the early 2020s). In the study overall: Samples covering the acute and convalescent phases of COVID-19 were provided by collaborators in the United States, Italy and Spain. The repertoires were made available in a free public database intended to serve as a resource for research on the immune response to SARS-CoV-2. The sample metadata nearly always contained a de-identified subject ID, COVID-19 status, age in years and sex. Where available, HLA class I and class II types were taken from metadata supplied by the sample provider and were not determined by assay-based typing. Subjects who had been exposed to COVID-19, were actively infected with it, or had recovered from it provided the deeply sampled blood TCRbeta repertoires that made up the dataset. The samples were drawn from the first 160 participants of the ongoing ImmuneRACE study and from some 1,300 subjects provided by 6 global collaborators. The material from the prospective study consisted of cDNA or gDNA derived from T cells, B-cell-depleted T cells, or PBMCs. Points the paper makes about the study in general: The amount of clinical and demographic metadata varied by source and participant and was provided uncurated.

The immunoSEQ Assay, a bias-controlled multiplex PCR, was used to amplify TCRbeta CDR3 regions from genomic DNA. In the original analysis: Nucleated cell counts per sample were estimated from amplification of reference gene primers within the assay. To quantify the absolute abundance of each unique TCRbeta CDR3 rearrangement, sequence reads were collapsed and filtered. For each sample, productive Simpson clonality was calculated as the square root of Simpson's diversity index over productive rearrangements. TCRdb obtained this table from immuneACCESS and retained in-frame rearrangements with V and J assigned. These tables miss some clones; where compared with another copy, unresolved V genes account for less than half of the shortfall, and the remainder is unexplained. That table is the source of V, J and clone size, and D and trimming were worked out from the DNA. A total of around 200,000 clones appear in this sample, around 85% of them only once. The ten top clones hold roughly 9.8% of the sample.

Whole blood was collected in K2EDTA tubes by collaborating institutions according to the institutions' own protocols. Collaborator samples were shipped for TCRbeta analysis as frozen whole blood, isolated PBMCs, or DNA extracted from either sample type. This clone appeared a few times. The antigen it binds to is not known. Qualities for individual bases were not recorded, and no much larger clone is one base off. The CDR3 runs 11 amino acids, cysteine and phenylalanine included. CDR3 DNA only is kept here, 33 bases in frame from base 1. Reading the germline V gene (reference sequence) gives CDR1 DFQATT and CDR2 SNEGSKA. V lost 2 bases and J lost 9 bases; the stretch between them is 10 bases long.

The rearranged segments are TRBV20-1 and TRBJ1-1; possibly the D gene is TRBD1, per 6 matching bases. The specimen sequenced was peripheral blood. This sequence originates from a woman of 80 years or more with acute or convalescent COVID-19. The CDR3 in this case is CSARPDRKAFF. The DNA sequence is as follows: TGCAGTGCTAGACCAGACAGGAAAGCTTTCTTT.